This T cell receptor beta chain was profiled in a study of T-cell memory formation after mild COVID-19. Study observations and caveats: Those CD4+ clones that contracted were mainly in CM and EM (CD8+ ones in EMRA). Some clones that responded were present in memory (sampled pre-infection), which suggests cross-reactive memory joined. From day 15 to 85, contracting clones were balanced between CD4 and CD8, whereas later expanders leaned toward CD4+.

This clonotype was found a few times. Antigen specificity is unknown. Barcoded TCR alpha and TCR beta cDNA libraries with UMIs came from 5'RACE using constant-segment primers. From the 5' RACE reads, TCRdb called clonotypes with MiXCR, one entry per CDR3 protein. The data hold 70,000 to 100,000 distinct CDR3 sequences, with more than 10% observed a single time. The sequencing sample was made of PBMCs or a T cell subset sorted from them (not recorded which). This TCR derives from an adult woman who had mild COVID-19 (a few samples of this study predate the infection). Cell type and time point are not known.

The CDR3 bases are TGTGCCAGCAGCTCCACCGGGACACCCTACGAGCAGTACTTC. Its protein product is CASSSTGTPYEQYF. The chain has TRBV7-2 and TRBJ2-7, with D possibly matching TRBD1 (6 bases). The CDR3 sequence is 14 residues long. V was clipped by 4 bases and J by 2 bases, with 12 bases between them. CDR1 SGHTA and CDR2 FQGNSA come from the germline V gene.